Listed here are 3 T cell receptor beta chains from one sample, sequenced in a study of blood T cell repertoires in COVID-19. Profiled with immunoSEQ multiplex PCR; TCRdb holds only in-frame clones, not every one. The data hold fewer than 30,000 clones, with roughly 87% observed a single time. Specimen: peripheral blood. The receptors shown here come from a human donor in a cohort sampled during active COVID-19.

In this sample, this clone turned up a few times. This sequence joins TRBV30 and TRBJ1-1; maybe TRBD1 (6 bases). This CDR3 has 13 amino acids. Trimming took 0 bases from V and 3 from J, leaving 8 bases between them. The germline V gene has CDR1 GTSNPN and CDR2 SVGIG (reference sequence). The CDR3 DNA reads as TGTGCCTGGAGTGTACAGGGATACACTGAAGCTTTCTTT. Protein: CAWSVQGYTEAFF.

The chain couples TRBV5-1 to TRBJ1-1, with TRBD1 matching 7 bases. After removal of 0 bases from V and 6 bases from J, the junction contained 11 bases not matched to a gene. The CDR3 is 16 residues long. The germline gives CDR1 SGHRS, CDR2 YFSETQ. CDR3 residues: CASSLGGTEGNPEAFF. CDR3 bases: TGCGCCAGCAGCTTGGGGGGGACAGAAGGAAACCCTGAAGCTTTCTTT. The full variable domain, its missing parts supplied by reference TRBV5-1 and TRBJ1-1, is KAGVTQTPRYLIKTRGQQVTLSCSPISGHRSVSWYQQTPGQGLQFLFEYFSETQRNKGNFPGRFSGRQFSNSRSEMNVSTLELGDSALYLCASSLGGTEGNPEAFFGQGTRLTVV.

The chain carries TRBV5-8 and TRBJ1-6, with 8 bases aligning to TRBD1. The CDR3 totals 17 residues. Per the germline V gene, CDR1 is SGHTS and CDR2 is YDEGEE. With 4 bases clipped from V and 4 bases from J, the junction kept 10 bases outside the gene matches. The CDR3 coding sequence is TGTGCCAGCAGCCGCCCTCCACGGACAGGGTATAATTCACCCCTCCACTTT. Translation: CASSRPPRTGYNSPLHF.